This T cell receptor (beta chain) was recorded in a study of control samples from healthy donors and cancer patients. Sequencing used immunoSEQ multiplex PCR; TCRdb keeps in-frame clones, though not all of them. The data hold 85,000 to 95,000 clones, with about 87% observed a single time. From germline, CDR1 is SGDLS and CDR2 YYNGEE. The CDR3 contains 12 residues. The ends were cut back, 5 bases at V and 8 bases at J, with 13 bases in the middle. V usage is TRBV9 and J usage is TRBJ1-2, with D possibly being TRBD1 (5 bases). This clonotype was sampled from a woman between 65 and 79 years old in good health. Sequenced material: blood. The CDR3 DNA is TGTGCCAGCAGGGACGAGGGGCGAGGCTACACCTTC. Its protein product is CASRDEGRGYTF.